The 26 T cell receptor beta chains below were found in one sample sequenced in a study of blood T cell repertoires in COVID-19. Profiled with immunoSEQ multiplex PCR; TCRdb holds only in-frame clones, not every one. This sample has fewer than 250,000 clones, with about 91% found just once. Sample: PBMCs or T cells enriched from blood (not recorded which). The receptors here all came from a woman aged 25 to 39 with acute COVID-19.

The chain is built from TRBV15 and TRBJ1-6; possible D gene TRBD1, 5 bases. Germline CDR1 is LNHNV and CDR2 is YYDKDF (reference sequence). V dropped 2 bases and J dropped 5 bases, with 10 bases sitting between them. CDR3 length: 15 amino acids. The CDR3 DNA reads TGTGCCACCAGCAGATTTACAGGCGATAATTCACCCCTCCACTTT. Its translation: CATSRFTGDNSPLHF.

V gene TRBV6-5 combines with J gene TRBJ2-3; TRBD2 agrees at 7 bases. The J segment lost 5 bases and the V segment lost 0 bases, leaving 2 bases of the junction unmatched. The CDR3 is 14 residues long. Looked up from germline, CDR1 is MNHEY and CDR2 is SVGAGI. In nucleotides, the CDR3 is TGTGCCAGCAGTTACTCGGGGGGGGTAGATACGCAGTATTTT. Translating it yields CASSYSGGVDTQYF.

The V call is TRBV5-5, the J call TRBJ1-1; a weak D match, TRBD1 (6 bases). V gave up 4 bases and J gave up 7 bases, with 14 bases separating them. This CDR3 spans 13 amino acids. The germline V gene encodes CDR1 SGHKS and CDR2 YYEKEE (reference sequence). The CDR3 nucleotides are TGTGCCAGCAGCCTACCCACAGGGAATGAAGCTTTCTTT. Translation gives CASSLPTGNEAFF.

The chain employs TRBV4-1 and TRBJ2-7, with 7 nucleotides matching TRBD1. This CDR3 has 15 amino acids. Looked up from germline, CDR1 is MGHRA and CDR2 is YSYEKL. The V gene end was trimmed by 6 bases and the J gene end by 0 bases; junction bases not matched to a gene: 8. The CDR3 loop is CASSQGQSNSYEQYF. Here the CDR3 DNA reads TGCGCCAGCAGTCAGGGACAGTCCAACTCCTACGAGCAGTACTTC.

This rearrangement joins TRBV7-9 to TRBJ1-2; D call uncertain. This CDR3 contains 13 residues. Trimming shortened V by 1 base and J by 3 bases, and 6 bases separated the two germline ends. Germline V gene data show CDR1 as SEHNR and CDR2 as FQNEAQ (reference sequence). CDR3 sequence reads: CASSLDSHYGYTF. CDR3 sequence (DNA): TGTGCCAGCAGCTTAGACAGCCACTATGGCTACACCTTC.

The chain couples TRBV7-2 to TRBJ2-2; 9 nucleotides line up with TRBD1. Losses at the gene ends were 8 bases for V and 1 base for J; bases not matched to a gene: 5. In germline, CDR1 is SGHTA, CDR2 FQGNSA. The CDR3 has 15 residues. The CDR3 DNA is TGTGCCAGCGTGGACAGGGGCTTGAACACCGGGGAGCTGTTTTTT. Translation gives CASVDRGLNTGELFF.

The V call is TRBV19, the J call TRBJ1-5; TRBD1 aligns across 7 bases. The CDR3 spans 12 residues. The V gene end was trimmed by 9 bases and the J gene end by 3 bases; junction bases not matched to a gene: 2. Germline V gene data show CDR1 as LNHDA and CDR2 as SQIVND (reference sequence). Here the CDR3 DNA reads TGTGCCAGCACAGGGGCCAATCAGCCCCAGCATTTT. Translated: CASTGANQPQHF.

The V and J genes are TRBV21-1 and TRBJ2-5; the table names TRBD1, a call not compared with the DNA. TRBV21-1 is a recognized pseudogene. The CDR3 length is 16 residues. For the CDR3, the DNA is TGTGCCAGCAGCGGCCGGGACAGGGGGAGAAAAGAGACCCAGTACTTC. Translation gives CASSGRDRGRKETQYF.

The rearrangement joins TRBV25-1 to TRBJ2-7; D unresolved. CDR3 length equals 13 residues. V lost 4 bases to trimming and J lost 0 bases, with 7 bases between them. Germline lookup yields CDR1 MGHDK and CDR2 SYGVNS. The CDR3 sequence: CASSGQVSYEQYF. In DNA, the CDR3 is TGTGCCAGCAGTGGGCAAGTCTCCTACGAGCAGTACTTC.

This clone has just one count. This sequence joins TRBV14 and TRBJ1-1, with D perhaps TRBD1 (5 bases). V lost 0 bases and J lost 0, with 11 bases in between. The germline gives CDR1 SGHDN, CDR2 FVKESK. This CDR3 comprises 16 residues. Written as DNA, the CDR3 is TGTGCCAGCAGCCAAGACTTTGGGGCGGTGAACACTGAAGCTTTCTTT. Protein: CASSQDFGAVNTEAFF.

This clone showed up just once. The chain joins TRBV2 to TRBJ1-3; a weak D match, TRBD1 (5 bases). V dropped 7 bases and J dropped 4 bases, with 11 bases sitting between them. The germline V gene has CDR1 SNHLY and CDR2 FYNNEI. CDR3 length: 13 residues. Written as DNA, the CDR3 is TGTGCCAGCATGCGGGACGGCGGAAACACCATATATTTT. Translation: CASMRDGGNTIYF.

The genes are TRBV19 and TRBJ1-5; no reliable D call. Trimming pared 10 bases from V and 4 bases from J, leaving 14 bases between. Germline CDR1 is LNHDA and CDR2 is SQIVND (reference sequence). This CDR3 is 13 amino acids long. CDR3 DNA sequence: TGTGCCACCTCCCTAGCCCAAAATCAGCCCCAGCATTTT. This sequence encodes CATSLAQNQPQHF.

The rearrangement links TRBV5-6 to TRBJ1-2; maybe TRBD1 (6 bases). This CDR3 has 14 residues. Germline V gene lookup returns CDR1 SGHDT and CDR2 YYEEEE. Trimming stripped 3 bases from V and 3 bases from J, with 12 bases between. The CDR3 here is CASSYAGADYGYTF. In DNA, the CDR3 is TGTGCCAGCAGCTATGCAGGGGCTGACTATGGCTACACCTTC.

V is TRBV27 and J is TRBJ2-7, with a tentative D call TRBD2 (7 bases). The CDR3 sequence is 14 residues long. The V gene's germline CDR1 is MNHEY and CDR2 SMNVEV (reference sequence). V lost 6 bases, J lost 1 base, and 13 bases lay in between. CDR3 residues: CASRSRGASYEQYF. The DNA of the CDR3 is TGTGCCAGCAGGTCCCGGGGGGCATCCTACGAGCAGTACTTC.

This chain joins TRBV19 and TRBJ1-5; no clear D gene. Germline V gene data show CDR1 as LNHDA and CDR2 as SQIVND (reference sequence). The V gene lost 1 base and the J gene lost 5 bases, with 12 bases spanning the gap. CDR3 length: 15 residues. The CDR3 DNA follows: TGTGCCAGTAGTATAGTGGCTCGATCGCATCAGCCCCAGCATTTT. Translating gives CASSIVARSHQPQHF. Supplemented by reference TRBV19 and TRBJ1-5, the full variable domain reads DGGITQSPKYLFRKEGQNVTLSCEQNLNHDAMYWYRQDPGQGLRLIYYSQIVNDFQKGDIAEGYSVSREKKESFPLTVTSAQKNPTAFYLCASSIVARSHQPQHFGDGTRLSIL.

This chain connects TRBV29-1 to TRBJ1-1; D unresolved. The germline V gene encodes CDR1 SQVTM and CDR2 ANQGSEA. V was cut by 6 bases and J by 5 bases, with 4 bases left in between. There are 9 residues in the CDR3. The CDR3 is CSVGTEAFF. DNA for the CDR3: TGCAGCGTCGGGACTGAAGCTTTCTTT.

In DNA, the CDR3 is TGTGCCAGCAGCTTATCGGGGTTGGGCACAGATACGCAGTATTTT. This encodes CASSLSGLGTDTQYF. The V gene is TRBV11-3, the J gene TRBJ2-3, with D perhaps TRBD2 (5 bases). CDR3 length: 15 residues. V was pared by 2 bases and J by 1 base, with 10 bases between. Per germline, CDR1 SGHNT and CDR2 YENEEA.

The chain joins TRBV6-5 to TRBJ1-5; D may be TRBD1 (6 bases). This CDR3 spans 13 amino acids. Germline CDR1 MNHEY, CDR2 SVGAGI. V was pared by 7 bases and J by 4 bases, with 11 bases between. CDR3 in DNA: TGTGCCAGCAAACAGGGAGGGAATCAGCCCCAGCATTTT. The encoded protein is CASKQGGNQPQHF.

Here the CDR3 reads CASSYSLRRGTEAFF. Here the CDR3 DNA reads TGTGCCAGCAGTTACTCCCTTCGTAGGGGGACTGAAGCTTTCTTT. The chain links TRBV6-5 to TRBJ1-1; possibly TRBD1 for D (6 bases). The germline V gene encodes CDR1 MNHEY and CDR2 SVGAGI. This CDR3 spans 15 amino acids. V was trimmed by 0 bases and J by 5 bases, leaving 13 bases between them.

The chain couples TRBV18 to TRBJ1-4; D is possibly TRBD1 (5 bases). Germline CDR1 and CDR2: KGHSH and LQKENI. Between the trimmed V and J ends, which lost 3 bases and 5 bases, there was a span of 16 bases. This CDR3 contains 16 residues. The CDR3 bases are TGTGCCAGCTCACCTGCCCCAGGGTACCCAAATGAAAAACTGTTTTTT. Encoded protein: CASSPAPGYPNEKLFF. The entire variable domain, with the rest obtained from reference TRBV18 and TRBJ1-4, is as follows: NAGVMQNPRHLVRRRGQEARLRCSPMKGHSHVYWYRQLPEEGLKFMVYLQKENIIDESGMPKERFSAEFPKEGPSILRIQQVVRGDSAAYFCASSPAPGYPNEKLFFGSGTQLSVL.

The chain links TRBV7-6 to TRBJ2-1; D not certain. Trimming shortened V by 3 bases and J by 2 bases, and 14 bases separated the two germline ends. In germline, CDR1 is SGHVS, CDR2 FNYEAQ. There are 16 residues in the CDR3. The DNA for the CDR3 is TGTGCCAGCAGCTTTGCCAGGCCTCGTACCTACAATGAGCAGTTCTTC. Its protein product is CASSFARPRTYNEQFF. Full variable domain (outside the CDR3, taken from reference TRBV7-6 and TRBJ2-1): GAGVSQSPRYKVTKRGQDVALRCDPISGHVSLYWYRQALGQGPEFLTYFNYEAQQDKSGLPNDRFSAERPEGSISTLTIQRTEQRDSAMYRCASSFARPRTYNEQFFGPGTRLTVL.

This sequence joins TRBV11-2 and TRBJ1-2; D unresolved. Trimming left V 0 bases short and J 10 bases short, with 9 bases between. CDR1 is SGHAT, CDR2 FQNNGV, per germline. The CDR3 has 12 amino acids. The CDR3: CASSLDRRVYTF. The CDR3 DNA is TGTGCCAGCAGCTTAGATCGGCGGGTCTACACCTTC.

This clone occurred once. This sequence joins TRBV11-2 and TRBJ2-5; no clear D gene. CDR1 and CDR2 from the germline V gene are SGHAT and FQNNGV. The CDR3 consists of 15 residues. With 2 bases removed from V and 5 bases from J, the gap between germline ends came to 15 bases. Written as DNA, the CDR3 is TGTGCCAGCAGCTTATCCCCGACCGCCGGGGAGACCCAGTACTTC. It specifies CASSLSPTAGETQYF.

This clone was detected a few times. V gene TRBV4-3 combines with J gene TRBJ2-3, with D perhaps matching TRBD1 (6 bases). V gave up 4 bases and J gave up 1 base, with 9 bases separating them. In germline, CDR1 is LGHNA, CDR2 YSLEER. The CDR3 runs to 14 residues. The CDR3 coding sequence is TGCGCCAGCAGCCGGGGGCGAGGCACAGATACGCAGTATTTT. This codes for CASSRGRGTDTQYF.

This clone was picked up a small number of times. The chain has TRBV12-5 and TRBJ2-7, with 9 bases that match TRBD1. Germline V gives CDR1 LGHNT, CDR2 FRNRAP. The CDR3 sequence is 15 residues long. With 2 bases clipped from V and 4 bases from J, the junction kept 6 bases outside the gene matches. The CDR3 coding sequence is TGTGCTAGTGGTTTGCAGGGGACAGGGTTGTACGAGCAGTACTTC. Translating it yields CASGLQGTGLYEQYF.

The chain couples TRBV28 to TRBJ1-5; possible D gene TRBD1, 6 bases. Germline loops: CDR1 MDHEN, CDR2 SYDVKM. This CDR3 is 13 amino acids long. The V end lost 6 bases, the J end lost 4 bases, and 10 bases lay between the germline ends. CDR3 amino acids: CASSLDRNQPQHF. CDR3 nucleotides: TGTGCCAGCAGCCTCGACAGGAATCAGCCCCAGCATTTT. The full variable domain, rest sourced from reference TRBV28 and TRBJ1-5, is DVKVTQSSRYLVKRTGEKVFLECVQDMDHENMFWYRQDPGLGLRLIYFSYDVKMKEKGDIPEGYSVSREKKERFSLILESASTNQTSMYLCASSLDRNQPQHFGDGTRLSIL.